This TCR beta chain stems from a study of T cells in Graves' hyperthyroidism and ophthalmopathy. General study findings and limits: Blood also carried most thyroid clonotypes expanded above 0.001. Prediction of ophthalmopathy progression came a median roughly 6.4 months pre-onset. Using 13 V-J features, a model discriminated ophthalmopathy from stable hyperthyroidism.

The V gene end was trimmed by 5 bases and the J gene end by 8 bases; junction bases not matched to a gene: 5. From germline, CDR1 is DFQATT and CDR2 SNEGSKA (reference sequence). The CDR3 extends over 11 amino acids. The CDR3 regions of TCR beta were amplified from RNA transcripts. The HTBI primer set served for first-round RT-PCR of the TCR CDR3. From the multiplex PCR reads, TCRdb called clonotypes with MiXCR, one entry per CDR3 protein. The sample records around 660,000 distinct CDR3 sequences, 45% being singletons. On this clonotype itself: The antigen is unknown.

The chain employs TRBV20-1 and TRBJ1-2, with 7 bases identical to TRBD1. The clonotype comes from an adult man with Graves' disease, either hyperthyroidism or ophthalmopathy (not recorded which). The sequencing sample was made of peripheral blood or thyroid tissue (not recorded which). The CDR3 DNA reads TGCAGTGCTGAACCGGGACAGGGCTACACCTTC. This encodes CSAEPGQGYTF.